The present T cell receptor (beta chain) was sequenced within a study of blood T cells in healthy people across ages. Together with a sample-barcoded 5' primer, a J-beta primer mix was included in a second PCR lasting roughly 6 to 12 cycles. One entry per CDR3 protein results from TCRdb running MiXCR on the 5' RACE reads. The sample holds about 760,000 distinct CDR3 sequences, roughly 56% seen once. CDR1 SGDLS and CDR2 YYNGEE come from the germline V gene. This CDR3 is 14 amino acids long. V was pared by 0 bases and J by 10 bases, with 14 bases between. Individuals who donated were healthy Caucasians from Russia aged roughly 6 to 100. Isolation recovered at least 6 million PBMCs from every sample. This clonotype has only one observation. Antigen: not known. Study outcomes and limitations: In the absence of known donor CMV status, changes in expanded clonotypes were possibly confounded.

The clonotype was recovered from a man aged 35 to 55 in good health. The rearrangement uses TRBV9 and TRBJ2-1; a possible D gene is TRBD2 (6 bases). Sequences were obtained from blood. The CDR3 nucleotides read TGTGCCAGCAGCGTAGGGGGCGGGGCTCCGGAGCAGTTCTTC. Its translation is CASSVGGGAPEQFF.